The 18 T cell receptor beta chains below all came from one sample that was sequenced in a study of T cells in Graves' hyperthyroidism and ophthalmopathy. Researchers took RNA transcripts and amplified the TCR beta CDR3 regions from them. The HTBI primer set was used in a first-round RT-PCR of the TCR CDR3. TCRdb re-analysed the multiplex PCR reads in MiXCR, keeping a single row per CDR3 protein. The table shows hundreds of thousands of distinct CDR3 sequences, with approximately 44% occurring only once. Sequences were obtained from peripheral blood or thyroid tissue (not recorded which). All receptors come from a woman aged 18-29 years with Graves' hyperthyroidism.

CDR3 loop: CALSRTVTSPLHF. In DNA form, the CDR3 reads TGTGCCCTATCCCGGACCGTTACCTCACCCCTCCACTTT. This chain joins TRBV10-3 and TRBJ1-6; D gene unclear. This CDR3 region has 13 residues. The V end was cut by 11 bases, the J end by 10 bases, with 18 bases between. Germline values: CDR1 ENHRY, CDR2 SYGVKD.

In this sample, this clonotype turned up once. The chain has TRBV24-1 and TRBJ2-5; D remains unclear. The CDR3 is made up of 9 amino acids. Germline assignment: CDR1 KGHDR and CDR2 SFDVKD. Between the trimmed V and J ends, which lost 12 bases and 1 base, there was a span of 2 bases. This chain's CDR3 is CAPQETQYF. The CDR3 DNA follows: TGTGCCCCCCAAGAGACCCAGTACTTC.

The V gene is TRBV7-8, the J gene TRBJ2-5; D is perhaps TRBD2 (5 bases). The CDR3 extends over 14 amino acids. The germline V gene has CDR1 SGHVS and CDR2 FQNEAQ. Deletions cut 5 bases from V and 3 bases from J, with 13 bases between. The CDR3 DNA reads as TGTGCCAGCAGCCAAGAACGGGAAAAAGAGACCCAGTACTTC. Protein sequence: CASSQEREKETQYF.

This clonotype appeared once. The CDR3 loop is CASSARGLWGSNTGELFF. CDR3 DNA: TGTGCCAGCAGTGCTAGGGGGCTCTGGGGGTCGAACACCGGGGAGCTGTTTTTT. The V gene is TRBV25-1, the J gene TRBJ2-2, with TRBD1 identical over 7 bases. The CDR3 length is 18 residues. Germline loops: CDR1 MGHDK, CDR2 SYGVNS. V lost 4 bases, J lost 0 bases, and 11 bases stayed unmatched.

This clonotype was observed at least ten times. This chain uses TRBV2 with TRBJ2-5; 7 positions agree with TRBD2. The CDR3 spans 13 residues. J was trimmed by 2 bases and V by 3 bases; bases with no gene match: 0. Per the germline V gene, CDR1 is SNHLY and CDR2 is FYNNEI. The CDR3 loop is CASSEREQETQYF. The CDR3 DNA is TGTGCCAGCAGTGAGCGGGAGCAAGAGACCCAGTACTTC.

The gene calls are TRBV12-3 or TRBV12-4 and TRBJ1-1, with D possibly being TRBD1 (6 bases). V was shortened by 3 bases and J by 6 bases, with 14 bases between the two germline ends. This CDR3 comprises 14 residues. CDR3 bases: TGTGCCAGCAGTTTCCTGGACAGCTTCCCTGAAGCTTTCTTT. Encoded protein: CASSFLDSFPEAFF.

There are many counts of this clonotype. The rearrangement uses TRBV29-1 and TRBJ2-2; D is unclear. Trimming removed 4 bases from V and 2 bases from J, with 5 bases in between. From germline, CDR1 is SQVTM and CDR2 ANQGSEA. This CDR3 is built from 12 residues. DNA for the CDR3: TGCAGCGTTGTCAGAAACACCGGGGAGCTGTTTTTT. This sequence encodes CSVVRNTGELFF.

The rearrangement joins TRBV25-1 to TRBJ1-1, with a possible D match to TRBD1 (5 bases). CDR1 is MGHDK and CDR2 is SYGVNS in the germline V gene. This CDR3 is 12 amino acids long. Trimming took 8 bases from V and 6 from J, leaving 13 bases between them. This CDR3 is CASLKVGAEAFF. Here the CDR3 DNA reads TGTGCCAGCCTTAAAGTGGGGGCTGAAGCTTTCTTT.

V is TRBV5-1 and J is TRBJ1-3, with D possibly matching TRBD1 (5 bases). CDR1 is SGHRS and CDR2 is YFSETQ in the germline V gene. The CDR3 runs to 13 residues. Trimming shortened V by 7 bases and J by 4 bases, and 12 bases separated the two germline ends. CDR3 nucleotide sequence: TGCGCCAGCTGGATAGGGGCGGGAAACACCATATATTTT. Its protein product is CASWIGAGNTIYF.

The table lists this clonotype with many counts. The gene calls are TRBV24-1 and TRBJ1-5; D is ambiguous. V was shortened by 5 bases and J by 5 bases, with 12 bases between the two germline ends. CDR1 is KGHDR, CDR2 SFDVKD, per germline. The CDR3 sequence is 14 residues long. The CDR3 is CATSGGPADQPQHF. The CDR3 DNA reads TGTGCCACCAGTGGCGGGCCCGCGGATCAGCCCCAGCATTTT.

This chain joins TRBV29-1 and TRBJ2-7; 8 bases agree with TRBD1. The germline gives CDR1 SQVTM, CDR2 ANQGSEA. The J segment lost 9 bases and the V segment lost 4 bases, leaving 11 bases of the junction unmatched. The CDR3 contains 13 residues. Here the CDR3 reads CSVVPQGANGQYF. The CDR3 DNA sequence: TGCAGCGTTGTTCCGCAGGGGGCCAACGGGCAGTACTTC.

This clonotype was detected many times. The V and J genes are TRBV10-3 and TRBJ1-2; tentatively, D is TRBD1 (6 bases). The CDR3 has 12 residues. Germline V gene lookup returns CDR1 ENHRY and CDR2 SYGVKD. V was shortened by 6 bases and J by 8 bases, with 13 bases between the two germline ends. The CDR3 loop is CAIRLQGGGYTF. For the CDR3, the DNA is TGTGCCATCAGACTACAGGGAGGAGGCTACACCTTC.

Ten or more counts support this clonotype. This chain links TRBV7-9 with TRBJ1-4, with 7 bases identical to TRBD1. The CDR3 extends over 15 amino acids. Germline CDR1 is SEHNR and CDR2 is FQNEAQ (reference sequence). V dropped 5 bases and J dropped 4; count of bases not matched to a gene: 7. The CDR3 sequence: CASSPRQGSNEKLFF. For the CDR3, the DNA is TGTGCCAGCAGCCCACGACAGGGTAGTAATGAAAAACTGTTTTTT.

The chain employs TRBV5-5 and TRBJ1-2, with 8 bases matching TRBD1. Trimming took 6 bases from V and 8 from J; bases not matched to a gene: 9. The CDR3 loop spans 13 amino acids. Germline V gene sequence: CDR1 SGHKS, CDR2 YYEKEE (reference sequence). The CDR3 protein is CASTKDRGRGYTF. CDR3 in DNA: TGTGCCAGCACCAAAGACAGGGGACGCGGCTACACCTTC.

About this clonotype itself: With a much larger clone just one base away, this may be a read error. The genes are TRBV3-1 and TRBJ2-5, with D unclear. The germline gives CDR1 LGHDT, CDR2 YNNKEL (reference sequence). The CDR3 is made up of 13 amino acids. This CDR3 is CVSSQAGQETQYF. Here the CDR3 DNA reads TGTGTCAGCAGCCAAGCCGGGCAAGAGACCCAGTACTTC.

CDR3 in DNA: TGTGCCACCAGTGACCAGTCCCCGCCCACAGATACGCAGTATTTT. As protein: CATSDQSPPTDTQYF. V and J are TRBV24-1 and TRBJ2-3; D is uncertain. V was trimmed by 4 bases and J by 2 bases, leaving 12 bases between them. The CDR3 runs 15 residues. Germline V gives CDR1 KGHDR, CDR2 SFDVKD.

Details on this clonotype: A much more abundant neighbour one base away suggests this may be a read error. The chain employs TRBV7-6 and TRBJ1-6; D remains unclear. Germline-derived CDR1 and CDR2 are SGHVS and FNYEAQ. V lost 7 bases and J lost 0, with 13 bases in between. CDR3 length equals 16 residues. DNA of the CDR3: TGTGCCAGCACCGTGGACGGGAGCTCCTATAATTCACCCCTCCACTTT. Its protein product is CASTVDGSSYNSPLHF.

At least ten counts were recorded for this clonotype. The chain recombines TRBV7-3 with TRBJ1-6; D remains unclear. This CDR3 has 13 residues. CDR1 and CDR2 from the germline V gene are SGHTA and FQGTGA. V dropped 5 bases and J dropped 9 bases, with 11 bases sitting between them. CDR3 protein: CASSDSGSSPLHF. The CDR3 DNA reads as TGTGCCAGCAGCGACTCCGGGAGTTCACCCCTCCACTTT.